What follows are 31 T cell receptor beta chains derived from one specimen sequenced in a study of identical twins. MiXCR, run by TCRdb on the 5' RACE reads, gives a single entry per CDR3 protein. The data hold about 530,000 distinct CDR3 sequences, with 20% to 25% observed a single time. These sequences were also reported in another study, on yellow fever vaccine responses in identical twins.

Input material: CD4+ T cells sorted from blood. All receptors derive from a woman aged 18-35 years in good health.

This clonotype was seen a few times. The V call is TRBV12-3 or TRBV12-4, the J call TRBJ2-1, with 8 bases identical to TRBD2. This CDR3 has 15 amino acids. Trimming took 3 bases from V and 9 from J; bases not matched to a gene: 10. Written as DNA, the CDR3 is TGTGCCAGCAGTTTTCTCGGGGGGGCCTCGGGTGAGCAGTTCTTC. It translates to CASSFLGGASGEQFF.

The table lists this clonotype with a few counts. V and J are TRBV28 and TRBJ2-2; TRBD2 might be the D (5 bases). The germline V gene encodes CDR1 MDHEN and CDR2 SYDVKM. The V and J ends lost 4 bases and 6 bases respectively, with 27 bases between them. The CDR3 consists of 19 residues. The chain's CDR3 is CASSSQRPGMEVGAGELFF. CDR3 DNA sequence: TGTGCCAGCAGTTCACAGCGACCCGGTATGGAGGTGGGCGCCGGGGAGCTGTTTTTT.

CDR3 bases: TGTGCCACCAGCAGGACGCTCGAGGAGCCCCAGCATTTT. As protein: CATSRTLEEPQHF. The V and J genes are TRBV15 and TRBJ1-5; D remains ambiguous. V was clipped by 3 bases and J by 8 bases, with 11 bases between them. Germline CDR1 reads LNHNV; CDR2 reads YYDKDF (reference sequence). The CDR3 sequence is 13 residues long.

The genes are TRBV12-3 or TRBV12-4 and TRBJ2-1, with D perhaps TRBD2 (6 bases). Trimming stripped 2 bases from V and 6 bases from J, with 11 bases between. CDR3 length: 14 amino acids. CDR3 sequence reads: CASSLQATSNEQFF. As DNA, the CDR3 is TGTGCCAGCAGTTTACAGGCGACTAGCAATGAGCAGTTCTTC.

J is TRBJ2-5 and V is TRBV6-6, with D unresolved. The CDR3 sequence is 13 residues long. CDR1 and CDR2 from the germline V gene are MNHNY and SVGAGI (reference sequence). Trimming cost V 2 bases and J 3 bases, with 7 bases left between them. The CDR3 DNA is TGTGCCAGCAGTTACGATCTAAAAGAGACCCAGTACTTC. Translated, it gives CASSYDLKETQYF.

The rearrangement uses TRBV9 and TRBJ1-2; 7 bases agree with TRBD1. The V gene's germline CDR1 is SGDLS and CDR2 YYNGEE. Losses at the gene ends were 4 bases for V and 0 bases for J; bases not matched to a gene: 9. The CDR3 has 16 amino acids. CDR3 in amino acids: CASSRGQALANYGYTF. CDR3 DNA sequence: TGTGCCAGCAGCCGCGGACAGGCCCTAGCTAACTATGGCTACACCTTC.

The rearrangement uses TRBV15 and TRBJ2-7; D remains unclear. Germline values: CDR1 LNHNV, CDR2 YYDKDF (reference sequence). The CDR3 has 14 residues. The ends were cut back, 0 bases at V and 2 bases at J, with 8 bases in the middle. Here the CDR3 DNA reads TGTGCCACCAGCAGAGAGGAGAGTACCTACGAGCAGTACTTC. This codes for CATSREESTYEQYF. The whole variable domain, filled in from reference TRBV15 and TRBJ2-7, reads DAMVIQNPRYQVTQFGKPVTLSCSQTLNHNVMYWYQQKSSQAPKLLFHYYDKDFNNEADTPDNFQSRRPNTSFCFLDIRSPGLGDTAMYLCATSREESTYEQYFGPGTRLTVT.

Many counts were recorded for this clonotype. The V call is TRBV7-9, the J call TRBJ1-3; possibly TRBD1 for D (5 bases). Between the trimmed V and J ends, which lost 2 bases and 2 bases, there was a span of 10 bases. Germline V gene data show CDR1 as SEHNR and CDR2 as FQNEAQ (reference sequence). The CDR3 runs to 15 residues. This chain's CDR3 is CASSLQGVAGNTIYF. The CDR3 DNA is TGTGCCAGCAGCTTACAGGGAGTCGCTGGAAACACCATATATTTT.

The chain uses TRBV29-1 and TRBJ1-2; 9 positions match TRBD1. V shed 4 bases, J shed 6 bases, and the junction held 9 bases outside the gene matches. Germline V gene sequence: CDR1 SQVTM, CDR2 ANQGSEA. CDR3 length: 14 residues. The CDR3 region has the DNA TGCAGCGTTGGGGGACAGGGAAGTTCGGATGGCTACACCTTC. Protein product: CSVGGQGSSDGYTF. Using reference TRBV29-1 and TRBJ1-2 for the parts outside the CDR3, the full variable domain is SAVISQKPSRDICQRGTSLTIQCQVDSQVTMMFWYRQQPGQSLTLIATANQGSEATYESGFVIDKFPISRPNLTFSTLTVSNMSPEDSSIYLCSVGGQGSSDGYTFGSGTRLTVV.

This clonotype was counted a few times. The chain's CDR3 is CASSSPDRGSYEQYF. CDR3 nucleotide sequence: TGCGCCAGCAGCTCCCCGGACAGGGGATCCTACGAGCAGTACTTC. This chain connects TRBV5-1 to TRBJ2-7; TRBD1 matches at 9 bases. Trimming at V came to 3 bases and at J to 1 base, leaving 5 bases not matched to a gene. The length of the CDR3 is 15 residues. Germline CDR1 SGHRS, CDR2 YFSETQ.

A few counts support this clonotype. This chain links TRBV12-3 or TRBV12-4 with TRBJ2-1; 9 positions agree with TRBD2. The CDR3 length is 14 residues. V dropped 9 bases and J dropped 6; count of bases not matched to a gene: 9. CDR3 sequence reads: CASRRLAGFNEQFF. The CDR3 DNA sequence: TGTGCCAGTCGTAGGCTAGCGGGATTCAATGAGCAGTTCTTC.

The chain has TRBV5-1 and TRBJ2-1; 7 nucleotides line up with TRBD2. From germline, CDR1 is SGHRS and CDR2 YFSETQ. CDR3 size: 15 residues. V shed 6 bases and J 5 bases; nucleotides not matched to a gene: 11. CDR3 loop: CASTGWTSQDNEQFF. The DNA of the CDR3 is TGCGCCAGCACCGGCTGGACTAGTCAGGACAATGAGCAGTTCTTC.

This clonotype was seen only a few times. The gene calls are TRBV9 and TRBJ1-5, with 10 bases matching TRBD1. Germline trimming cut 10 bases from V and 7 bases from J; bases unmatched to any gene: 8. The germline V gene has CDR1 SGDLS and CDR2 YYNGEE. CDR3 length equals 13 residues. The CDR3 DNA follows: TGTGCCCCCAGACAGGGGGCGAGGCAGCCCCAGCATTTT. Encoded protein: CAPRQGARQPQHF.

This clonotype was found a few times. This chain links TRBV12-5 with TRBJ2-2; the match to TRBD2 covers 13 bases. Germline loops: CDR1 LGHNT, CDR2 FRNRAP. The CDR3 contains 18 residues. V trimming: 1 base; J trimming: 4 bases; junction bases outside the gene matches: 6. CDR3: CASGLELAGGPRTGELFF. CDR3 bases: TGTGCTAGTGGTTTGGAACTAGCGGGAGGGCCCCGCACCGGGGAGCTGTTTTTT.

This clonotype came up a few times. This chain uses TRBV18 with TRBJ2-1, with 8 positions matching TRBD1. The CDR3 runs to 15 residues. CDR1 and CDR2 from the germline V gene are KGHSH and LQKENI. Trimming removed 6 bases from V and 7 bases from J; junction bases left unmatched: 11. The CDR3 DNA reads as TGTGCCAGCTCCCCAAGGCAGGGGGCGGAAAATGAGCAGTTCTTC. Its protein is CASSPRQGAENEQFF.

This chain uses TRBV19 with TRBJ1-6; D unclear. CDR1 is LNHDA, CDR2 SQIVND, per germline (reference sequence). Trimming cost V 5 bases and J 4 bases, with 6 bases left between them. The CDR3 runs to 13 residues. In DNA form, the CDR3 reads TGTGCCAGTAGTTCTGGTTATAATTCACCCCTCCACTTT. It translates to CASSSGYNSPLHF.

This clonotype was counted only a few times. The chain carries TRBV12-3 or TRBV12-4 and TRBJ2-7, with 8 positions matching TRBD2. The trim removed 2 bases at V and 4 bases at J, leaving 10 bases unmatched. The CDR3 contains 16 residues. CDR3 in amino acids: CASSLRLSSGSYEQYF. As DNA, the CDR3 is TGTGCCAGCAGTTTACGTTTGTCCAGCGGGAGTTACGAGCAGTACTTC.

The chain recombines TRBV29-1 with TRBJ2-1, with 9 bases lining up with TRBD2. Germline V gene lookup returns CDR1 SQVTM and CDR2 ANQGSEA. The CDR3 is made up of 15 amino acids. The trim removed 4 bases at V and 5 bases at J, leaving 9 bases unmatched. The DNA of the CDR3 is TGCAGCGTTGCCTATCCTAGCGGGGCTAACAATGAGCAGTTCTTC. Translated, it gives CSVAYPSGANNEQFF.

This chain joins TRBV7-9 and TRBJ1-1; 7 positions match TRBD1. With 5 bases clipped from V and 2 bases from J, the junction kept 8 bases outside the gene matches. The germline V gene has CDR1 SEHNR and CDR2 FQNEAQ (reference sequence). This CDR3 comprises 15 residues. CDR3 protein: CASSTSGTANTEAFF. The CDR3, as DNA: TGTGCCAGCAGCACCTCCGGGACAGCAAACACTGAAGCTTTCTTT. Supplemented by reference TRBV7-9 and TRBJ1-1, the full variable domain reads DTGVSQNPRHKITKRGQNVTFRCDPISEHNRLYWYRQTLGQGPEFLTYFQNEAQLEKSRLLSDRFSAERPKGSFSTLEIQRTEQGDSAMYLCASSTSGTANTEAFFGQGTRLTVV.

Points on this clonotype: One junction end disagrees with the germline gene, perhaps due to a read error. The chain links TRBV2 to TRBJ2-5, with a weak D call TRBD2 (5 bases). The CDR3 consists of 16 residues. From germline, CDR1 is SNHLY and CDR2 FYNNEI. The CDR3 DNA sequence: TGTGCCAGCAGCGAAGGCCCCGGGAATCTCCAAGAGACCCAGTACTTC. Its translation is CASSEGPGNLQETQYF.

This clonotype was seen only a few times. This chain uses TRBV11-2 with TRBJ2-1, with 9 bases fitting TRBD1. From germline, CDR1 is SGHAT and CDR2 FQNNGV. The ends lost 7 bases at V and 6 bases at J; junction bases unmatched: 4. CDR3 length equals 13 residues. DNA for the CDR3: TGTGCCAGCAACCCGACAGGGGGCAATGAGCAGTTCTTC. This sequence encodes CASNPTGGNEQFF.

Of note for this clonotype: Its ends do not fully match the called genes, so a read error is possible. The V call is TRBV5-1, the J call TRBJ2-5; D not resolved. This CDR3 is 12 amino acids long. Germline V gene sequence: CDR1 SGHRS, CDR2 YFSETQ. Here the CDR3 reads CASSSNQETQYF. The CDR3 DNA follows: TGTGCCAGCAGCTCAAACCAAGAGACCCAGTACTTC. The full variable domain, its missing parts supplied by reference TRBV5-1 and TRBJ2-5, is KAGVTQTPRYLIKTRGQQVTLSCSPISGHRSVSWYQQTPGQGLQFLFEYFSETQRNKGNFPGRFSGRQFSNSRSEMNVSTLELGDSALYLCASSSNQETQYFGPGTRLLVL.

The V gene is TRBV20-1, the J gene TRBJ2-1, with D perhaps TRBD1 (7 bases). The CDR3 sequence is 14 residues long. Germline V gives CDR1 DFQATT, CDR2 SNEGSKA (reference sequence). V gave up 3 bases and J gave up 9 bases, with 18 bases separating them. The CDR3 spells CSASQGGGVIEQFF. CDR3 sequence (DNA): TGCAGTGCTAGCCAGGGGGGTGGAGTGATTGAGCAGTTCTTC.

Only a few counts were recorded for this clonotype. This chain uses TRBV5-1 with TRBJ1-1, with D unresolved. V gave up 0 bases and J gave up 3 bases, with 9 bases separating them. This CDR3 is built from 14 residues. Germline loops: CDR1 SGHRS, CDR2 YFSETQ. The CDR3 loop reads CASSLAGRYTEAFF. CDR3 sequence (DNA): TGCGCCAGCAGCTTGGCCGGCCGCTACACTGAAGCTTTCTTT.

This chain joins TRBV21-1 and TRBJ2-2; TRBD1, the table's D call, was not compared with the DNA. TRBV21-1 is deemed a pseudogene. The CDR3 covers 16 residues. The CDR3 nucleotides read TGTGCCAGCAGCCTTTGGTGGGGGGCGGCCACCGGGGAGCTGTTTTTT. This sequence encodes CASSLWWGAATGELFF.

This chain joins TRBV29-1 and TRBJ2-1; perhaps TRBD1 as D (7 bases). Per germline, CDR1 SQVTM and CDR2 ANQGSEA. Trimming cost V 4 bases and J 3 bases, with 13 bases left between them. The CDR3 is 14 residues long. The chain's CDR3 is CSVVQGGNYNEQFF. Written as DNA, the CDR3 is TGCAGCGTTGTTCAGGGGGGAAACTACAATGAGCAGTTCTTC.

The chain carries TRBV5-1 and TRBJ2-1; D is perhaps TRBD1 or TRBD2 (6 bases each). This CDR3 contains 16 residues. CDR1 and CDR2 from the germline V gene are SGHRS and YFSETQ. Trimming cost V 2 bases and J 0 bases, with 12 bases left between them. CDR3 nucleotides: TGCGCCAGCAGCTTTGGACAGACTAGCTCCTACAATGAGCAGTTCTTC. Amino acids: CASSFGQTSSYNEQFF.

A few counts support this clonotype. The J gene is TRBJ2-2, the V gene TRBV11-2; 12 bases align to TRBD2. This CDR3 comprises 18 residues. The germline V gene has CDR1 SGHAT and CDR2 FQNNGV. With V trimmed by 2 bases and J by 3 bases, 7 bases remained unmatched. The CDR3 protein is CASSLYRLAGAHTGELFF. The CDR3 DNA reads TGTGCCAGCAGCTTATATAGACTAGCGGGAGCGCACACCGGGGAGCTGTTTTTT.

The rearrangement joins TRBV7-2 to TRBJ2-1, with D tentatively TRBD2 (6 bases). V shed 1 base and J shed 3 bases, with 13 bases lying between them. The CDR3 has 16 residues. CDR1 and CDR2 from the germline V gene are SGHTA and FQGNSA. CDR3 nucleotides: TGTGCCAGCAGCTTAGGGAATAGCGGAATCTACAATGAGCAGTTCTTC. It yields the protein CASSLGNSGIYNEQFF. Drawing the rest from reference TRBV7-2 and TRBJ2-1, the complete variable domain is GAGVSQSPSNKVTEKGKDVELRCDPISGHTALYWYRQSLGQGLEFLIYFQGNSAPDKSGLPSDRFSAERTGGSVSTLTIQRTQQEDSAVYLCASSLGNSGIYNEQFFGPGTRLTVL.

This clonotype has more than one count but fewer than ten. This CDR3 is CASSQGLAESGANVLTF. DNA for the CDR3: TGTGCCAGCAGCCAAGGGTTAGCTGAATCTGGGGCCAACGTCCTGACTTTC. The V and J genes are TRBV4-2 and TRBJ2-6; D is uncertain. V was pared by 1 base and J by 1 base, with 11 bases between. The CDR3 is 17 residues long. From germline, CDR1 is LGHNA and CDR2 YNFKEQ.

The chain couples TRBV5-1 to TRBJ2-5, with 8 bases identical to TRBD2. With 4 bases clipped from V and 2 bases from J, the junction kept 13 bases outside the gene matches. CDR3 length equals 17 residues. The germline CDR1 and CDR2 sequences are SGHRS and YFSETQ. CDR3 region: CASSRRREEFFQETQYF. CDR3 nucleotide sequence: TGCGCCAGCAGCCGACGGCGGGAGGAGTTTTTTCAAGAGACCCAGTACTTC.